The 14 T cell receptor beta chains reported below all come from one sample, sequenced in a study of spatial heterogeneity in lung cancer (dated by TCRdb to about 2019). Results and caveats for the whole study, not just this receptor: The number of expanded intratumoral alpha and beta TCRs correlated with the tumor nonsynonymous mutation count.

No antigen has been assigned to these receptors. The library was made by 5' RACE. Sequencing was performed on a NextSeq 500. In TCRdb, the public reads were trimmed at Q25 with fastp and aligned with MiXCR, with productive beta chains retained. Identical CDR3 proteins give one entry, which carries the most common genes and DNA. This sample comprises fewer than 10,000 distinct CDR3 sequences, roughly 7% of them detected only once. The ten largest account for about 18% of the sample. The label giving this sample's time point can be read as: sample taken at primary tumor resection. This specimen was lung tumor tissue, taken at surgery. These receptors all come from a female donor with early-stage non-small cell lung cancer.

This clonotype has at least ten counts. The size of this beta chain means little, since it is a stray read in a library made for alpha chains. The rearrangement links TRBV7-8 to TRBJ2-3; D is ambiguous. V was trimmed by 5 bases and J by 3 bases, leaving 6 bases between them. The CDR3 loop spans 12 amino acids. Germline lookup yields CDR1 SGHVS and CDR2 FQNEAQ. CDR3 DNA sequence: TGTGCCAGCAGCCCCGGGACAGATACGCAGTATTTT. This gives the protein CASSPGTDTQYF.

This clonotype is termed medium-sized (0.01 to 0.1%). Found in a library prepared for alpha chains, this beta chain is an off-target read, and its abundance has little meaning. This chain links TRBV7-6 with TRBJ2-1; TRBD2 aligns across 12 bases. In germline, CDR1 is SGHVS, CDR2 FNYEAQ. This CDR3 is 15 amino acids long. Germline trimming cut 5 bases from V and 7 bases from J; bases unmatched to any gene: 6. DNA of the CDR3: TGTGCCAGCAGCGCGACTAGCGGGAGTGGAAATGAGCAGTTCTTC. It codes for CASSATSGSGNEQFF.

This clonotype rates as medium-sized. This beta chain was picked up by a library intended for alpha chains and is off target, so its count carries little meaning. V gene TRBV7-2 combines with J gene TRBJ2-1; 10 nucleotides agree with TRBD2. In germline, CDR1 is SGHTA, CDR2 FQGNSA. The ends lost 6 bases at V and 8 bases at J; junction bases unmatched: 10. The CDR3 contains 15 residues. CDR3 nucleotides: TGTGCCAGCAGACAGTCTAGCGGGAGTTGGGATGAGCAGTTCTTC. Amino acid sequence: CASRQSSGSWDEQFF. The whole variable domain, filled in from reference TRBV7-2 and TRBJ2-1, reads GAGVSQSPSNKVTEKGKDVELRCDPISGHTALYWYRQSLGQGLEFLIYFQGNSAPDKSGLPSDRFSAERTGGSVSTLTIQRTQQEDSAVYLCASRQSSGSWDEQFFGPGTRLTVL.

This clonotype was seen ten or more times. This beta chain is an unintended read in a library built for alpha chains; its size means little. This chain connects TRBV6-6 to TRBJ2-2; TRBD2 aligns across 7 bases. CDR1 and CDR2 (germline): MNHNY, SVGAGI (reference sequence). Germline trimming cut 1 base from V and 5 bases from J; bases unmatched to any gene: 7. The CDR3 is made up of 16 amino acids. The CDR3 nucleotides are TGTGCCAGCAGTTACTGGGGGGGAGTGGGGACCGGGGAGCTGTTTTTT. The encoded protein is CASSYWGGVGTGELFF.

This clonotype was counted many times. Within a library made for alpha chains, this beta chain is off target, and its count is uninformative. V gene TRBV28 combines with J gene TRBJ1-2; D gene unclear. The CDR3 totals 12 residues. Germline assignment: CDR1 MDHEN and CDR2 SYDVKM. Between the trimmed V and J ends, which lost 2 bases and 3 bases, there was a span of 4 bases. Here the CDR3 DNA reads TGTGCCAGCAGTTTAGCGTACTATGGCTACACCTTC. Translation: CASSLAYYGYTF.

Concerning this clonotype: This beta chain represents an off-target read in a library built for alpha chains; its size is of limited meaning. This sequence joins TRBV4-2 and TRBJ1-3, with unresolved D. Looked up from germline, CDR1 is LGHNA and CDR2 is YNFKEQ. CDR3 length equals 17 residues. Trimming stripped 3 bases from V and 0 bases from J, with 15 bases between. The CDR3 protein is CASSHFSDGGSGNTIYF. DNA of the CDR3: TGTGCCAGCAGCCACTTTAGCGACGGAGGCTCTGGAAACACCATATATTTT.

This clonotype is labeled medium-sized. This beta chain lies outside the target of a library built for alpha chains; its clone size means little. The genes are TRBV11-2 and TRBJ2-1; TRBD2 is a possible D gene (6 bases). V gave up 7 bases and J gave up 4 bases, with 23 bases separating them. Looked up from germline, CDR1 is SGHAT and CDR2 is FQNNGV. CDR3 size: 17 residues. CDR3 DNA sequence: TGTGCCAGCACCGCATGGGGCGGGAAGATGGTTTACAATGAGCAGTTCTTC. As protein: CASTAWGGKMVYNEQFF.

By share, this clonotype ranks as medium-sized. With the library built for alpha chains, this beta chain is off target and its frequency is not meaningful. V is TRBV3-1 and J is TRBJ2-3; D uncertain. The CDR3 contains 12 residues. The V end was cut by 2 bases, the J end by 10 bases, with 10 bases between. CDR1 and CDR2 from the germline V gene are LGHDT and YNNKEL (reference sequence). DNA of the CDR3: TGTGCCAGCAGCCAATCCGGACGAGCGCAGTATTTT. It specifies CASSQSGRAQYF.

This clonotype turned up a few times. In a library made to pick up alpha chains, this beta chain is a stray read with a size that means little. This CDR3 reads CASSQGDGGDYGYTF. The CDR3 nucleotides are TGTGCCAGCAGCCAAGGGGATGGGGGTGACTATGGCTACACCTTC. The gene calls are TRBV4-2 and TRBJ1-2; D is possibly TRBD1 (5 bases). The CDR3 sequence is 15 residues long. Looked up from germline, CDR1 is LGHNA and CDR2 is YNFKEQ. V shed 1 base and J shed 3 bases, with 12 bases lying between them.

In its sample, this clonotype ranks as medium-sized. For a library built for alpha chains, this beta chain is a stray read; little rests on its size. This chain uses TRBV4-1 with TRBJ2-2; D unclear. The CDR3 consists of 15 residues. V shed 3 bases and J shed 6 bases, with 14 bases lying between them. Germline V gene lookup returns CDR1 MGHRA and CDR2 YSYEKL. As DNA, the CDR3 is TGCGCCAGCAGCCAGGATGCTGGCAGTGCCGGGGAGCTGTTTTTT. Translation: CASSQDAGSAGELFF.

By sample share, this clonotype is medium-sized. With the library built for alpha chains, this beta chain is off target and its frequency is not meaningful. This chain connects TRBV13 to TRBJ2-2; perhaps TRBD1 as D (5 bases). CDR1 and CDR2 (germline): PRHDT, FYEKMQ (reference sequence). This CDR3 comprises 16 residues. Trimming cost V 6 bases and J 0 bases, with 14 bases left between them. CDR3 bases: TGTGCCAGCAGTCCTCTGCGGACAACGAACACCGGGGAGCTGTTTTTT. Translated, it gives CASSPLRTTNTGELFF. Looking up the rest from reference TRBV13 and TRBJ2-2 gives the full variable domain: AAGVIQSPRHLIKEKRETATLKCYPIPRHDTVYWYQQGPGQDPQFLISFYEKMQSDKGSIPDRFSAQQFSDYHSELNMSSLELGDSALYFCASSPLRTTNTGELFFGEGSRLTVL.

This clonotype rates as medium-sized. The library was prepared for alpha chains; this beta chain is a stray read, so its frequency means little. This rearrangement joins TRBV6-1 to TRBJ1-2, with D possibly matching TRBD1 (6 bases). Looked up from germline, CDR1 is MNHNS and CDR2 is SASEGT. The CDR3 contains 14 residues. Trimming shortened V by 6 bases and J by 2 bases, and 13 bases separated the two germline ends. CDR3 sequence reads: CASSNRVRNYGYTF. CDR3 nucleotides: TGTGCCAGCAGCAACAGGGTCAGGAACTATGGCTACACCTTC.

This clonotype was recorded many times. This beta chain is a stray sequence in a library constructed for alpha chains; its clone size is not meaningful. CDR3 DNA sequence: TGTGCCAGCAGTTTTCATTCAGGAAAAGAGACCCAGTACTTC. Translated: CASSFHSGKETQYF. The chain uses TRBV28 and TRBJ2-5; D unresolved. This CDR3 has 14 amino acids. The V end lost 3 bases, the J end lost 3 bases, and 11 bases lay between the germline ends. CDR1 is MDHEN, CDR2 SYDVKM, per germline.

By share of the sample, this clonotype is medium-sized. This beta chain is an unintended read in a library built for alpha chains; its size means little. The CDR3 coding sequence is TGTGCCAGCAGTTTGTTGGGGCAGTACACCGGGGAGCTGTTTTTT. It yields the protein CASSLLGQYTGELFF. J is TRBJ2-2 and V is TRBV28; weak D call: TRBD1 (5 bases). V gave up 3 bases and J gave up 3 bases, with 11 bases separating them. CDR1 is MDHEN and CDR2 is SYDVKM in the germline V gene. There are 15 residues in the CDR3.